The rows below give T cell receptor beta chains drawn from one sample of a study of beta chain features in type 1 diabetes. Using immunoSEQ multiplex PCR, the repertoire was profiled, and TCRdb retains in-frame clones only, with some absent. The sample has roughly 350,000 clones; approximately 11% are singletons. The sequencing input was naive CD4+ T cells from blood. The receptors stem from a woman between 25 and 40 years old in good health. Both conserved end residues are part of each CDR3. The order of the fields is J gene, V gene, D gene, CDR3 protein. A D gene is named only where the DNA matches it firmly.

TRBJ1-4,TRBV7-9,NA,CASSFGEKLFF
TRBJ2-3,TRBV18,TRBD2,CASSRTSGIGTDTQYF
TRBJ2-3,TRBV4-3,TRBD1,CASSLEPGQGLQDTQYF
TRBJ1-5,TRBV5-1,NA,CASSDGRVSNQPQHF
TRBJ2-5,TRBV10-3,TRBD1,CAISESGQAKETQYF
TRBJ2-3,TRBV7-2,TRBD2,CASSWTSGSGDTQYF
TRBJ2-2,TRBV9,NA,CASSVDTRGIGELFF
TRBJ2-7,TRBV2,TRBD2,CASSGLAGGNYEQYF
TRBJ1-5,TRBV7-9,TRBD1,CASFPSWDSRNQPQHF
TRBJ2-3,TRBV29-1,NA,CSGAGGFSTDTQYF
TRBJ2-1,TRBV6-5,NA,CASSRTASYNEQFF
TRBJ2-3,TRBV28,TRBD1,CASSSPTGSTDTQYF
TRBJ2-3,TRBV5-1,NA,CASSTGDTQYF
TRBJ2-3,TRBV5-1,NA,CASSLATGTDTQYF
TRBJ2-3,TRBV5-6,TRBD1,CASSLTGSLTDTQYF
TRBJ1-1,TRBV29-1,TRBD1,CSAGQAENTEAFF
TRBJ2-1,TRBV11-3,NA,CASSLTGNEQFF
TRBJ2-4,TRBV5-6,NA,CASSTLDRRDIQYF
TRBJ1-5,TRBV7-9,NA,CASSPTGALNQPQHF
TRBJ2-7,TRBV28,TRBD2,CASRTLAGGPYEQYF
TRBJ1-2,TRBV5-1,TRBD1,CASSLGDRTNYGYTF
NA,TRBV5-1,TRBD1,CASKLGQNIYEQFF
TRBJ1-2,TRBV9,TRBD1,CASSVVEGGDGYTF
TRBJ2-7,TRBV5-4,NA,CASSLGDISYEQYF
TRBJ2-5,TRBV19,TRBD2,CASSRKTSGSLAETQYF
TRBJ1-1,TRBV7-8,NA,CATGRSRNAVGEAFF
TRBJ2-1,TRBV5-1,NA,CASSLAPGELTANEQFF
TRBJ2-3,TRBV5-8,TRBD1,CASSLWDRGTDTQYF
TRBJ2-1,TRBV7-3,TRBD2,CASSSASGTPGNEQFF
TRBJ2-3,TRBV4-3,NA,CASSQEAWGESTDTQYF
TRBJ1-2,TRBV5-8,NA,CASRLRRGVNNYGYTF
TRBJ2-3,TRBV18,NA,CASSPGSQGTDTQYF
TRBJ1-1,TRBV25-1,TRBD1,CASRGDRGGDTEAFF